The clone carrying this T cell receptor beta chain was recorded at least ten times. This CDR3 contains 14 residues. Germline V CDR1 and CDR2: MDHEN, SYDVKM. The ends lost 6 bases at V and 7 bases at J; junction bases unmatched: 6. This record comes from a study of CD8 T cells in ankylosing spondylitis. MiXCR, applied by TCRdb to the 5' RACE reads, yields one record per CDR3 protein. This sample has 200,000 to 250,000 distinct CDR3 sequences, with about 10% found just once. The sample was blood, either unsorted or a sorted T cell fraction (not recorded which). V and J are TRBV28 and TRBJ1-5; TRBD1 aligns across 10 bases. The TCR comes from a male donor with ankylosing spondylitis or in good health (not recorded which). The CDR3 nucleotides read TGTGCCAGCAGGACAGGGGGCTCGGGGCAGCCCCAGCATTTT. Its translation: CASRTGGSGQPQHF.